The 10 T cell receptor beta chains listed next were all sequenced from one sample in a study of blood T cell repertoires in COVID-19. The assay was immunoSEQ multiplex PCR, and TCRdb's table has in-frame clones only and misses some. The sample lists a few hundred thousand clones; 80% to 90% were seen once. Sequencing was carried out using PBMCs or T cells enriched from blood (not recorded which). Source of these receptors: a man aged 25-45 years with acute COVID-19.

CDR3 amino acids: CASSLAALSGNEKLFF. The CDR3 DNA reads TGCGCCAGCAGCTTGGCCGCCTTATCGGGTAATGAAAAACTGTTTTTT. The gene calls are TRBV5-1 and TRBJ1-4, with D hard to call. Looked up from germline, CDR1 is SGHRS and CDR2 is YFSETQ. V was shortened by 0 bases and J by 4 bases, with 13 bases between the two germline ends. There are 16 residues in the CDR3.

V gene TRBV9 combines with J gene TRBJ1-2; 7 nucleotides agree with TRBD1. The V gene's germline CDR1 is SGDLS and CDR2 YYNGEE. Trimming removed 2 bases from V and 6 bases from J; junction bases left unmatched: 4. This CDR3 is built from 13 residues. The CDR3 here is CASSVGTDHGYTF. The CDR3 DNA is TGTGCCAGCAGCGTTGGGACAGATCATGGCTACACCTTC.

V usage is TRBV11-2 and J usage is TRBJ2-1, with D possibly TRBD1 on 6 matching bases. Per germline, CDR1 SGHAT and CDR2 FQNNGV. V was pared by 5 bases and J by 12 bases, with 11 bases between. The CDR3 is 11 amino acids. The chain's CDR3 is CASSPGTRQFF. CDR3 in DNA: TGTGCCAGCAGCCCCGGGACACGGCAGTTCTTC. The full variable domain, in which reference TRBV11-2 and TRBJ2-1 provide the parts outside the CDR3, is EAGVAQSPRYKIIEKRQSVAFWCNPISGHATLYWYQQILGQGPKLLIQFQNNGVVDDSQLPKDRFSAERLKGVDSTLKIQPAKLEDSAVYLCASSPGTRQFFGPGTRLTVL.

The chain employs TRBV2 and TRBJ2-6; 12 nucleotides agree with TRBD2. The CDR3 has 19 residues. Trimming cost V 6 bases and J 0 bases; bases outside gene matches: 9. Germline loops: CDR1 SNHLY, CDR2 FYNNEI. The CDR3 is CASRELAGGTGSGANVLTF. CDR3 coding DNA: TGTGCCAGCAGAGAACTAGCGGGAGGTACCGGCTCTGGGGCCAACGTCCTGACTTTC.

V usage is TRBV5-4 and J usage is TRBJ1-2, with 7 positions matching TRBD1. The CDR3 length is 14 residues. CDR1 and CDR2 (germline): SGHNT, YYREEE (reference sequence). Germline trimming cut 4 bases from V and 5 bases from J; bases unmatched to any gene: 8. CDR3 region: CASSAGTERYGYTF. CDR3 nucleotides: TGTGCCAGCAGCGCCGGGACAGAGAGATATGGCTACACCTTC.

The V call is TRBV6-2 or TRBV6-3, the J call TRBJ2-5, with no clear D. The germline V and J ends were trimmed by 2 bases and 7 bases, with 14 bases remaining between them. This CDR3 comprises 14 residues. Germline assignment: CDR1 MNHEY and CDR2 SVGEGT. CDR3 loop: CASSYLGQTGTQYF. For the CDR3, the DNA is TGTGCCAGCAGTTACCTTGGCCAAACGGGGACCCAGTACTTC.

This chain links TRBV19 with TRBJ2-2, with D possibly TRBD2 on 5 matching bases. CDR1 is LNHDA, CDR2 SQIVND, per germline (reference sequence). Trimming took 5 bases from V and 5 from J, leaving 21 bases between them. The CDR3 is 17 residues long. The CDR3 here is CASSDHSGEIRTGELFF. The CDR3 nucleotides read TGTGCCAGTAGTGACCATTCCGGGGAAATTCGGACCGGGGAGCTGTTTTTT.

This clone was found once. The CDR3 bases are TGTGCCAGCAGCTTAGATCTTAGCATCGGGGAGCTGTTTTTT. Residues: CASSLDLSIGELFF. The chain combines TRBV11-2 with TRBJ2-2; no definite D call. The V end was cut by 0 bases, the J end by 7 bases, with 9 bases between. This CDR3 contains 14 residues. Germline V gives CDR1 SGHAT, CDR2 FQNNGV.

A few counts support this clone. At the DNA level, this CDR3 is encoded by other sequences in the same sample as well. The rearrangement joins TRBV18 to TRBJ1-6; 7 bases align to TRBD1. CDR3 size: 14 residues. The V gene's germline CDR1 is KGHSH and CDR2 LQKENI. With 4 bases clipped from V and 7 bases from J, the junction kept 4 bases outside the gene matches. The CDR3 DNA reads TGTGCCAGCTCACTTGGGACAGAAAATTCACCCCTCCACTTT. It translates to CASSLGTENSPLHF. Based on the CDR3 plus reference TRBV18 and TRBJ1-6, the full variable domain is NAGVMQNPRHLVRRRGQEARLRCSPMKGHSHVYWYRQLPEEGLKFMVYLQKENIIDESGMPKERFSAEFPKEGPSILRIQQVVRGDSAAYFCASSLGTENSPLHFGNGTRLTVT.

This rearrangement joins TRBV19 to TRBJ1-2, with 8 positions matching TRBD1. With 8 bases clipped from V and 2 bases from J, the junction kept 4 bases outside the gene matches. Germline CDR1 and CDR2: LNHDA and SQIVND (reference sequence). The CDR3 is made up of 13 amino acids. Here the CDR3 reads CASRGQENYGYTF. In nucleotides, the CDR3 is TGTGCCAGTCGGGGACAGGAGAACTATGGCTACACCTTC.